The clone carrying this TCR beta chain has at least ten counts. The antigen remains undetermined. The CDR3 has 11 residues. V dropped 3 bases and J dropped 8 bases, with 7 bases sitting between them. The data belong to a study of identical twins. Each CDR3 protein gets one entry after TCRdb re-called the 5' RACE reads with MiXCR. This table has 750,000 to 950,000 distinct CDR3 sequences, approximately 13% appearing once. General study points: Analyses based on zero insertions could be partly confounded by invariant MAIT and iNKT cells. Insertions were fewer in abundant cord blood beta clonotypes, whereas memory repertoires showed none of this pattern.

The data were also submitted as part of a second study, on yellow fever vaccine responses in identical twins.

The chain employs TRBV12-3 or TRBV12-4 and TRBJ1-2; D gene ambiguous. The sample was PBMCs. The clonotype comes from a woman between 18 and 29 years old in good health. The CDR3 region has the DNA TGTGCCAGCAGTTTTCACGGGGGCTACACCTTC. Translation gives CASSFHGGYTF.